These T cell receptor beta chains were read from a single sample in a study of a mutant IDH1 vaccine in newly diagnosed glioma. Using immunoSEQ multiplex PCR, the repertoire was profiled, and TCRdb retains in-frame clones only, with some absent. The data show approximately 61,000 clones, with about 80% seen just once and 5% to 6.5% held by the top ten. Their recognized antigens are unknown. The sample in question was PBMCs, obtained from a glioma patient whose treatment included an IDH1 peptide vaccine. These receptors all stem from a man in his forties or fifties with glioma. The CDR3 runs from the conserved cysteine through the conserved F or W. The D gene is left open where the match is weak. Only part of the rows carry a size: once, few, many, or a class if the clone is expanded.

j_call: TRBJ1-4
d_call: NA
v_call: TRBV7-8
clone_size: NA
cdr3_aa: CASSPRDTKPWLFF
cdr3_nt: TGTGCCAGCAGCCCACGGGACACCAAACCCTGGCTGTTTTTT

j_call: TRBJ2-1
d_call: TRBD1
v_call: TRBV7-9
clone_size: NA
cdr3_aa: CASSLRTGSSYNEQFF
cdr3_nt: TGTGCCAGCAGCCTCCGGACAGGGAGCTCCTACAATGAGCAGTTCTTC

j_call: TRBJ2-3
d_call: NA
v_call: TRBV7-2
clone_size: NA
cdr3_aa: CASSPPPAGGTDTQYF
cdr3_nt: TGTGCCAGCAGCCCCCCACCGGCAGGGGGCACAGATACGCAGTATTTT

j_call: TRBJ2-7
d_call: TRBD1
v_call: TRBV2
clone_size: NA
cdr3_aa: CASRTTGHHYEQYF
cdr3_nt: TGTGCCAGCAGGACGACAGGGCACCACTACGAGCAGTACTTC

j_call: TRBJ2-5
d_call: NA
v_call: TRBV2
clone_size: NA
cdr3_aa: CAGGLLVETQYF
cdr3_nt: TGTGCCGGGGGACTCCTCGTGGAGACCCAGTACTTC

j_call: TRBJ1-3
d_call: NA
v_call: TRBV4-1
clone_size: NA
cdr3_aa: CASSQLNTIYF
cdr3_nt: TGCGCCAGCAGCCAGCTAAACACCATATATTTT

j_call: TRBJ1-5
d_call: NA
v_call: TRBV18
clone_size: NA
cdr3_aa: CASSPFEGGNQPQHF
cdr3_nt: TGTGCCAGCTCACCGTTTGAGGGCGGCAATCAGCCCCAGCATTTT

j_call: TRBJ1-2
d_call: TRBD1
v_call: TRBV27
clone_size: NA
cdr3_aa: CASSFSGQGYGYTF
cdr3_nt: TGTGCCAGCAGTTTTTCAGGACAGGGCTATGGCTACACCTTC

j_call: TRBJ2-7
d_call: NA
v_call: TRBV11-1
clone_size: NA
cdr3_aa: CASSPPGRKYEQYF
cdr3_nt: TGTGCCAGCAGCCCACCGGGAAGGAAATACGAGCAGTACTTC

j_call: TRBJ1-1
d_call: NA
v_call: TRBV7-2
clone_size: NA
cdr3_aa: CASSLAQGMNTEAFF
cdr3_nt: TGTGCCAGCAGCTTAGCGCAGGGTATGAACACTGAAGCTTTCTTT

j_call: TRBJ1-3
d_call: NA
v_call: TRBV13
clone_size: NA
cdr3_aa: CASLLGASSGNTIYF
cdr3_nt: TGTGCCAGCCTCTTGGGGGCTAGCTCTGGAAACACCATATATTTT

j_call: TRBJ1-1
d_call: NA
v_call: TRBV5-1
clone_size: NA
cdr3_aa: CASSSQGNTEAFF
cdr3_nt: TGCGCCAGCAGCAGCCAGGGGAACACTGAAGCTTTCTTT

j_call: TRBJ2-7
d_call: NA
v_call: TRBV27
clone_size: NA
cdr3_aa: CASSPLGGQYEQYF
cdr3_nt: TGTGCCAGCAGTCCGCTAGGGGGGCAATACGAGCAGTACTTC

j_call: TRBJ1-2
d_call: TRBD1
v_call: TRBV6-5
clone_size: NA
cdr3_aa: CASTPGQGAFGYTF
cdr3_nt: TGTGCCAGCACCCCGGGACAGGGGGCTTTTGGCTACACCTTC

j_call: TRBJ1-5
d_call: TRBD1
v_call: TRBV6-6
clone_size: NA
cdr3_aa: CASSRTGDDQPQHF
cdr3_nt: TGTGCCAGCAGCAGGACAGGGGACGATCAGCCCCAGCATTTT

j_call: TRBJ2-5
d_call: TRBD2
v_call: TRBV5-4
clone_size: few
cdr3_aa: CASSLESSGGVGETQYF
cdr3_nt: TGTGCCAGCAGCTTGGAGTCTAGCGGGGGGGTGGGAGAGACCCAGTACTTC

j_call: TRBJ2-5
d_call: TRBD2
v_call: TRBV2
clone_size: NA
cdr3_aa: CASSEGTSGTETQYF
cdr3_nt: TGTGCCAGCAGTGAAGGGACTAGCGGGACGGAGACCCAGTACTTC

j_call: TRBJ2-2
d_call: TRBD1
v_call: TRBV29-1
clone_size: NA
cdr3_aa: CSALRGTGELFF
cdr3_nt: TGCAGCGCGCTCAGGGGGACCGGGGAGCTGTTTTTT

j_call: TRBJ2-1
d_call: TRBD1
v_call: TRBV2
clone_size: NA
cdr3_aa: CASSEGTGVKRNQFF
cdr3_nt: TGTGCCAGCAGTGAAGGCACAGGGGTTAAAAGGAACCAGTTCTTC

j_call: TRBJ1-1
d_call: NA
v_call: TRBV6-1
clone_size: NA
cdr3_aa: CASSDGQGRTEAFF
cdr3_nt: TGTGCCAGCAGTGATGGGCAGGGGAGAACTGAAGCTTTCTTT

j_call: TRBJ1-5
d_call: TRBD1
v_call: TRBV7-8
clone_size: NA
cdr3_aa: CASSLSFRDRGNSNQPQHF
cdr3_nt: TGTGCCAGCAGCCTGAGCTTCCGGGACAGGGGGAATAGCAATCAGCCCCAGCATTTT

j_call: TRBJ2-5
d_call: TRBD2
v_call: TRBV5-6
clone_size: NA
cdr3_aa: CASSWTSGKETQYF
cdr3_nt: TGTGCCAGCAGCTGGACTAGCGGTAAAGAGACCCAGTACTTC

j_call: TRBJ2-2
d_call: NA
v_call: TRBV19
clone_size: once
cdr3_aa: CASSIGGRVAGELFF
cdr3_nt: TGTGCCAGTAGTATAGGAGGCAGGGTGGCCGGGGAGCTGTTTTTT

j_call: TRBJ1-1
d_call: NA
v_call: TRBV20-1
clone_size: few
cdr3_aa: CSALDTEAFF
cdr3_nt: TGCAGTGCCTTGGACACTGAAGCTTTCTTT

j_call: TRBJ2-1
d_call: NA
v_call: TRBV4-3
clone_size: NA
cdr3_aa: CASSQDLGSHAYNEQFF
cdr3_nt: TGCGCCAGCAGCCAAGACCTCGGTTCTCATGCCTACAATGAGCAGTTCTTC

j_call: TRBJ1-2
d_call: TRBD1
v_call: TRBV19
clone_size: NA
cdr3_aa: CASSIPPGTVYGYTF
cdr3_nt: TGTGCCAGTAGTATTCCGCCCGGGACAGTCTATGGCTACACCTTC

j_call: TRBJ2-7
d_call: NA
v_call: TRBV18
clone_size: NA
cdr3_aa: CASSPKAGSPLSEQYF
cdr3_nt: TGTGCCAGCTCACCGAAAGCCGGGTCGCCTCTTTCCGAGCAGTACTTC

j_call: TRBJ1-5
d_call: NA
v_call: TRBV28
clone_size: NA
cdr3_aa: CASSPLGPQHF
cdr3_nt: TGTGCCAGCAGTCCGCTCGGGCCCCAGCATTTT

j_call: TRBJ1-2
d_call: NA
v_call: TRBV7-8
clone_size: NA
cdr3_aa: CASSLERRDPGGYTF
cdr3_nt: TGTGCCAGCAGCTTAGAGCGGAGAGACCCGGGGGGCTACACCTTC

j_call: TRBJ2-5
d_call: NA
v_call: TRBV18
clone_size: NA
cdr3_aa: CASSPARGETQYF
cdr3_nt: TGTGCCAGCTCCCCAGCGAGGGGGGAGACCCAGTACTTC

j_call: TRBJ2-3
d_call: NA
v_call: TRBV6-5
clone_size: NA
cdr3_aa: CASSSSKGTQYF
cdr3_nt: TGTGCCAGCAGTTCCTCGAAGGGTACGCAGTATTTT

j_call: TRBJ2-2
d_call: NA
v_call: TRBV6-5
clone_size: NA
cdr3_aa: CASSYSFTGRTGELFF
cdr3_nt: TGTGCCAGCAGTTACTCTTTTACAGGGCGAACCGGGGAGCTGTTTTTT

j_call: TRBJ2-7
d_call: TRBD2
v_call: TRBV5-1
clone_size: NA
cdr3_aa: CASSIEGGPREQYF
cdr3_nt: TGCGCCAGCAGCATTGAGGGAGGGCCGCGCGAGCAGTACTTC

j_call: TRBJ1-1
d_call: NA
v_call: TRBV29-1
clone_size: NA
cdr3_aa: CSVLRGGVRPEAFF
cdr3_nt: TGCAGCGTTCTACGGGGGGGGGTAAGACCAGAAGCTTTCTTT

j_call: TRBJ1-3
d_call: NA
v_call: TRBV19
clone_size: few
cdr3_aa: CASSIVQGAGNTIYF
cdr3_nt: TGTGCCAGTAGTATCGTGCAGGGAGCTGGAAACACCATATATTTT

j_call: TRBJ2-1
d_call: TRBD2
v_call: TRBV30
clone_size: NA
cdr3_aa: CAWSVRGRKRGVYNEQFF
cdr3_nt: TGTGCCTGGAGTGTACGAGGAAGGAAGCGGGGGGTGTACAATGAGCAGTTCTTC

j_call: TRBJ2-1
d_call: TRBD2
v_call: TRBV28
clone_size: NA
cdr3_aa: CASSPLAEFYNEQFF
cdr3_nt: TGTGCCAGCAGCCCCCTAGCGGAGTTTTACAATGAGCAGTTCTTC

j_call: TRBJ2-2
d_call: NA
v_call: TRBV4-3
clone_size: NA
cdr3_aa: CASSQSAPGTGELFF
cdr3_nt: TGCGCCAGCAGCCAAAGTGCACCGGGCACCGGGGAGCTGTTTTTT

j_call: TRBJ1-2
d_call: TRBD1
v_call: TRBV7-8
clone_size: NA
cdr3_aa: CASSFRQGYGYTF
cdr3_nt: TGTGCCAGCAGCTTCAGACAGGGCTATGGCTACACCTTC

j_call: TRBJ2-3
d_call: TRBD2
v_call: TRBV4-1
clone_size: NA
cdr3_aa: CASSQDSGVADTQYF
cdr3_nt: TGCGCCAGCAGCCAAGACAGCGGGGTGGCAGATACGCAGTATTTT

j_call: TRBJ2-5
d_call: NA
v_call: TRBV11-2
clone_size: NA
cdr3_aa: CASSLDRAVQYF
cdr3_nt: TGTGCCAGCAGCTTAGATCGGGCCGTGCAGTACTTC

j_call: TRBJ2-2
d_call: NA
v_call: TRBV7-6
clone_size: NA
cdr3_aa: CASSSRQAYTGELFF
cdr3_nt: TGTGCCAGCAGCTCCCGCCAGGCCTACACCGGGGAGCTGTTTTTT

j_call: TRBJ2-2
d_call: NA
v_call: TRBV9
clone_size: NA
cdr3_aa: CASSVVGQNTGELFF
cdr3_nt: TGTGCCAGCAGCGTTGTCGGACAGAACACCGGGGAGCTGTTTTTT

j_call: TRBJ2-2
d_call: NA
v_call: TRBV9
clone_size: NA
cdr3_aa: CASSVDGPNTGELFF
cdr3_nt: TGTGCCAGCAGCGTAGACGGGCCGAACACCGGGGAGCTGTTTTTT

j_call: TRBJ2-3
d_call: NA
v_call: TRBV10-3
clone_size: NA
cdr3_aa: CATSQGWGVTDTQYF
cdr3_nt: TGTGCCACCTCGCAGGGGTGGGGAGTAACAGATACGCAGTATTTT